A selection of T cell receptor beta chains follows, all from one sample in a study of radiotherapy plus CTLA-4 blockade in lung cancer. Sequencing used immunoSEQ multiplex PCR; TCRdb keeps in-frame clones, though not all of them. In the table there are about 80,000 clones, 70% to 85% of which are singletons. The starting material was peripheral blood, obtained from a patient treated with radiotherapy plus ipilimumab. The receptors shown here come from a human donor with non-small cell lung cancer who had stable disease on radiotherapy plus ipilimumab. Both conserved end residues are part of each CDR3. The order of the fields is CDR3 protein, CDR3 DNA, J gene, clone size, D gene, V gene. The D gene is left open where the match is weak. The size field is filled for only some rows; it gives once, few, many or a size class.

CAWRGGLNTEAFF	TGTGCCTGGAGGGGGGGGTTGAACACTGAAGCTTTCTTT	TRBJ1-1	.	.	TRBV30
CASSQPGLAGGPRFSTAYNEQFF	TGTGCCAGCAGTCAACCGGGACTAGCGGGGGGGCCTAGGTTTTCGACCGCCTACAATGAGCAGTTCTTC	TRBJ2-1	.	TRBD2	TRBV4-2
CSVERQGRTEAFF	TGCAGCGTGGAAAGACAGGGGCGGACTGAAGCTTTCTTT	TRBJ1-1	.	TRBD1	TRBV29-1
CASSTSTGELFF	TGTGCCAGCAGCACCTCCACCGGGGAGCTGTTTTTT	TRBJ2-2	.	.	TRBV5-8
CAISEAQGMDNGYTF	TGTGCCATCAGTGAGGCACAGGGAATGGACAATGGCTACACCTTC	TRBJ1-2	.	.	TRBV10-3
CASSSGTSNEKLFF	TGTGCCAGCAGCTCCGGGACATCTAATGAAAAACTGTTTTTT	TRBJ1-4	few	.	TRBV7-2
CASTRGAGELFF	TGTGCCAGCACAAGGGGTGCCGGGGAGCTGTTTTTT	TRBJ2-2	.	.	TRBV6-9
CASSQSPVDTQYF	TGCGCCAGCAGCCAGAGCCCTGTAGATACGCAGTATTTT	TRBJ2-3	few	.	TRBV4-1
CASRRLGGRDYGYTF	TGTGCCAGCAGGCGACTGGGGGGGAGGGACTATGGCTACACCTTC	TRBJ1-2	.	.	TRBV4-2
CASSASGNEKLFF	TGTGCCAGCAGTGCGTCGGGGAATGAAAAACTGTTTTTT	TRBJ1-4	.	.	TRBV2
CASSEGGTGGYEQFF	TGTGCCAGCAGTGAAGGGGGGACAGGGGGATATGAGCAGTTCTTC	TRBJ2-1	.	TRBD1	TRBV6-1
CASSPLSYEQYF	TGTGCCAGCAGTCCTCTCTCCTACGAGCAGTACTTC	TRBJ2-7	.	.	TRBV2
CASSAPQGATDTQHF	TGTGCCAGCAGTGCTCCACAGGGGGCAACAGATACGCAGCATTTT	TRBJ1-5	once	TRBD1	TRBV6-1
CASSPGYRDRVKDTQYF	TGTGCCAGCAGCCCGGGGTACCGGGACAGGGTAAAAGATACGCAGTATTTT	TRBJ2-3	.	TRBD1	TRBV7-2
CASSTRQARLQPQHF	TGTGCCAGCAGTACGCGACAGGCACGGTTACAGCCCCAGCATTTT	TRBJ1-5	.	.	TRBV5-6
CASSTGTAETQYF	TGTGCCAGCAGCACTGGGACAGCAGAGACCCAGTACTTC	TRBJ2-5	.	TRBD1	TRBV7-8
CASSYRGRDTQYF	TGTGCCAGCAGTTACAGGGGACGAGATACGCAGTATTTT	TRBJ2-3	.	TRBD1	TRBV28
CASRPTRGGTDGELFF	TGTGCCAGCAGACCTACACGCGGGGGGACCGACGGGGAGCTGTTTTTT	TRBJ2-2	.	TRBD2	TRBV27
CASRTSGAAGELFF	TGTGCCAGCAGAACTAGCGGGGCGGCCGGGGAGCTGTTTTTT	TRBJ2-2	.	TRBD2	TRBV6-4
CASSLRGRVETQYF	TGTGCCAGCAGTTTAAGGGGCAGGGTGGAGACCCAGTACTTC	TRBJ2-5	.	.	TRBV27
CASGQGDTEAFF	TGTGCCAGTGGACAGGGGGACACTGAAGCTTTCTTT	TRBJ1-1	.	TRBD1	TRBV19
CASSQGDSRGTQYF	TGTGCCAGCAGCCAGGGGGACTCCCGGGGGACCCAGTACTTC	TRBJ2-5	.	.	TRBV6-1
CASSQGMRETQYF	TGTGCCAGCAGCCAGGGTATGAGGGAGACCCAGTACTTC	TRBJ2-5	.	.	TRBV7-3